One sample yielded the 23 T cell receptor beta chains listed below, sequenced in a study of control samples from healthy donors and cancer patients. Clones were read by immunoSEQ multiplex PCR, and TCRdb kept only the in-frame ones, dropping some. The repertoire holds over 40,000 clones, with roughly 86% as singletons. Sequences were obtained from PBMCs. These TCRs come from a man between 50 and 59 years old with head and neck cancer.

The genes are TRBV5-4 and TRBJ2-1; 7 nucleotides align to TRBD2. Germline V lookup: CDR1 SGHNT, CDR2 YYREEE (reference sequence). There are 15 residues in the CDR3. Losses at the gene ends were 5 bases for V and 0 bases for J; bases not matched to a gene: 5. The DNA of the CDR3 is TGTGCCAGCAGACCAGCGGGGCCCTCCTACAATGAGCAGTTCTTC. It encodes CASRPAGPSYNEQFF.

The J gene is TRBJ2-3, the V gene TRBV5-4, with TRBD2 as a possible D gene (5 bases). The V end lost 0 bases, the J end lost 4 bases, and 12 bases lay between the germline ends. Per the germline V gene, CDR1 is SGHNT and CDR2 is YYREEE (reference sequence). The CDR3 is made up of 15 amino acids. CDR3 coding DNA: TGTGCCAGCAGCTTGGGGCTAGAGGAGGCAGATACGCAGTATTTT. Residues: CASSLGLEEADTQYF. Drawing the rest from reference TRBV5-4 and TRBJ2-3, the complete variable domain is ETGVTQSPTHLIKTRGQQVTLRCSSQSGHNTVSWYQQALGQGPQFIFQYYREEENGRGNFPPRFSGLQFPNYSSELNVNALELDDSALYLCASSLGLEEADTQYFGPGTRLTVL.

The V call is TRBV6-6, the J call TRBJ2-2, with 9 bases matching TRBD1. Germline loops: CDR1 MNHNY, CDR2 SVGAGI (reference sequence). Trimming cost V 5 bases and J 0 bases; bases outside gene matches: 10. CDR3 size: 18 residues. The CDR3 protein is CASSGSTWDRANTGELFF. CDR3 nucleotide sequence: TGTGCCAGCAGTGGATCAACATGGGACAGGGCGAACACCGGGGAGCTGTTTTTT.

This chain connects TRBV2 to TRBJ2-1; 9 bases align to TRBD2. Trimming cost V 3 bases and J 7 bases; bases outside gene matches: 4. Germline loops: CDR1 SNHLY, CDR2 FYNNEI. The CDR3 runs 14 residues. In DNA form, the CDR3 reads TGTGCCAGCAGTGAGGGCGGGGGGGCTAATGAGCAGTTCTTC. Amino acids: CASSEGGGANEQFF.

The chain couples TRBV29-1 to TRBJ1-5, with D uncertain. Germline values: CDR1 SQVTM, CDR2 ANQGSEA. The CDR3 consists of 13 residues. V lost 7 bases, J lost 0 bases, and 10 bases lay in between. CDR3 coding DNA: TGCAGCGCCCGTCCCGATAGCAATCAGCCCCAGCATTTT. Its translation: CSARPDSNQPQHF.

In this sample, this clone turned up once. The identical CDR3 is also encoded by other nucleotide sequences in the sample. The rearrangement links TRBV5-6 to TRBJ1-5; 7 nucleotides match TRBD1. This CDR3 spans 19 amino acids. Germline assignment: CDR1 SGHDT and CDR2 YYEEEE. V dropped 2 bases and J dropped 5; count of bases not matched to a gene: 19. DNA of the CDR3: TGTGCCAGCAGCTTATGGTGGGGGCAGGGGGGACCGAGTGATCAGCCCCAGCATTTT. It is translated as CASSLWWGQGGPSDQPQHF.

The CDR3 spells CASSLGIAGSQETQYF. The CDR3 nucleotides read TGTGCCAGCAGCTTAGGGATAGCGGGGAGCCAAGAGACCCAGTACTTC. The chain combines TRBV11-3 with TRBJ2-5; TRBD2 matches at 8 bases. The CDR3 sequence is 16 residues long. The J segment lost 1 base and the V segment lost 1 base, leaving 5 bases of the junction unmatched. Looked up from germline, CDR1 is SGHNT and CDR2 is YENEEA.

The chain carries TRBV11-2 and TRBJ2-7; TRBD1 aligns across 9 bases. Germline CDR1 is SGHAT and CDR2 is FQNNGV. V dropped 6 bases and J dropped 3; count of bases not matched to a gene: 9. This CDR3 region has 15 residues. CDR3: CASRPRTGDFYEQYF. Here the CDR3 DNA reads TGTGCCAGCAGACCCCGGACAGGGGACTTCTACGAGCAGTACTTC.

The chain combines TRBV28 with TRBJ1-1; D not certain. Trimming took 4 bases from V and 11 from J, leaving 17 bases between them. This CDR3 has 13 amino acids. CDR1 is MDHEN, CDR2 SYDVKM, per germline. As DNA, the CDR3 is TGTGCCAGCAGTTCCCCAACCGGATTGGGGGCTTTCTTT. Translation: CASSSPTGLGAFF.

The V gene is TRBV5-5, the J gene TRBJ2-1, with TRBD2 matching 12 bases. Trimming cost V 0 bases and J 0 bases; bases outside gene matches: 1. The germline gives CDR1 SGHKS, CDR2 YYEKEE (reference sequence). The CDR3 runs to 17 residues. The CDR3 bases are TGTGCCAGCAGCTTGGTGACTAGCGGGAGCTCCTACAATGAGCAGTTCTTC. Residues: CASSLVTSGSSYNEQFF.

The rearrangement uses TRBV7-2 and TRBJ1-6; D call uncertain. V lost 2 bases to trimming and J lost 14 bases, with 13 bases between them. Germline lookup yields CDR1 SGHTA and CDR2 FQGNSA. The CDR3 extends over 13 amino acids. The CDR3 loop is CASSLNIGGTLHF. The CDR3 coding sequence is TGTGCCAGCAGCTTAAATATAGGAGGGACCCTCCACTTT.

V gene TRBV6-5 combines with J gene TRBJ2-7; D gene ambiguous. From germline, CDR1 is MNHEY and CDR2 SVGAGI. Trimming removed 1 base from V and 5 bases from J, with 12 bases in between. The CDR3 is made up of 14 amino acids. For the CDR3, the DNA is TGTGCCAGCAGTTACTACGGCCCAGGTAACGAGCAGTACTTC. Residues: CASSYYGPGNEQYF.

The rearrangement links TRBV11-1 to TRBJ2-5, with D perhaps matching TRBD1 or TRBD2 (5 bases each). The CDR3 is 15 amino acids. CDR1 is SGHAT, CDR2 FQDESV, per germline (reference sequence). The V end lost 0 bases, the J end lost 1 base, and 9 bases lay between the germline ends. CDR3 nucleotide sequence: TGTGCCAGCAGCTTAGCCGGGGCCCTCCAAGAGACCCAGTACTTC. It is translated as CASSLAGALQETQYF.

The J gene is TRBJ2-3, the V gene TRBV19; no clear D gene. Between the trimmed V and J ends, which lost 2 bases and 11 bases, there was a span of 14 bases. CDR3 length: 13 residues. Germline CDR1 and CDR2: LNHDA and SQIVND (reference sequence). The CDR3 DNA sequence: TGTGCCAGTAGTATACAAAGTGACGAGCGGCAGTATTTT. It codes for CASSIQSDERQYF. Based on the CDR3 plus reference TRBV19 and TRBJ2-3, the full variable domain is DGGITQSPKYLFRKEGQNVTLSCEQNLNHDAMYWYRQDPGQGLRLIYYSQIVNDFQKGDIAEGYSVSREKKESFPLTVTSAQKNPTAFYLCASSIQSDERQYFGPGTRLTVL.

The rearrangement links TRBV6-6 to TRBJ1-2, with 7 bases lining up with TRBD1. This CDR3 is built from 15 residues. Trimming cost V 7 bases and J 4 bases; bases outside gene matches: 12. In germline, CDR1 is MNHNY, CDR2 SVGAGI (reference sequence). The CDR3 spells CASKPTGDSFYGYTF. The CDR3 nucleotides are TGTGCCAGCAAACCAACGGGGGACAGCTTCTATGGCTACACCTTC.

This sequence joins TRBV15 and TRBJ2-1; D may correspond to TRBD1 or TRBD2 (5 bases each). V was cut by 0 bases and J by 0 bases, with 12 bases left in between. Looked up from germline, CDR1 is LNHNV and CDR2 is YYDKDF (reference sequence). The CDR3 is made up of 17 amino acids. CDR3 sequence reads: CATSRDWGSSSYNEQFF. Here the CDR3 DNA reads TGTGCCACCAGCAGAGATTGGGGGTCTAGCTCCTACAATGAGCAGTTCTTC.

This rearrangement joins TRBV5-4 to TRBJ2-3, with 11 bases matching TRBD2. The CDR3 has 16 residues. Per the germline V gene, CDR1 is SGHNT and CDR2 is YYREEE (reference sequence). With 2 bases clipped from V and 6 bases from J, the junction kept 8 bases outside the gene matches. For the CDR3, the DNA is TGTGCCAGCAGCTTAGGGACTAGCGGCTCACTTGATACGCAGTATTTT. Its translation is CASSLGTSGSLDTQYF.

This clone has only one observation. The J gene is TRBJ2-1, the V gene TRBV3-1 (or the pseudogene TRBV3-2); 10 nucleotides match TRBD2. Germline V lookup: CDR1 LGHDT, CDR2 YNNKEL (reference sequence). The CDR3 sequence is 16 residues long. V shed 0 bases, J shed 2 bases, and the junction held 1 base outside the gene matches. Written as DNA, the CDR3 is TGTGCCAGCAGCCAAGAAAGCGGGGGGGCCTACAATGAGCAGTTCTTC. Translation: CASSQESGGAYNEQFF.

V is TRBV30 and J is TRBJ1-1; D remains unclear. Trimming cost V 0 bases and J 1 base, with 6 bases left between them. The CDR3 runs to 13 residues. Germline CDR1 and CDR2: GTSNPN and SVGIG (reference sequence). This CDR3 reads CAWSVLRNTEAFF. CDR3 nucleotide sequence: TGTGCCTGGAGTGTACTCAGGAACACTGAAGCTTTCTTT.

The chain employs TRBV19 and TRBJ2-2, with D maybe TRBD1 (6 bases). CDR3 length: 17 residues. The germline V and J ends were trimmed by 3 bases and 1 base, with 15 bases remaining between them. From germline, CDR1 is LNHDA and CDR2 SQIVND (reference sequence). In DNA, the CDR3 is TGTGCCAGTAGTATTGGGGACATCATCCTGAACACCGGGGAGCTGTTTTTT. Its protein product is CASSIGDIILNTGELFF.

The V call is TRBV6-2 or TRBV6-3, the J call TRBJ2-7, with D perhaps assigned TRBD1 or TRBD2 (6 bases each). The CDR3 is 16 amino acids. The germline V and J ends were trimmed by 5 bases and 2 bases, with 19 bases remaining between them. Germline V gene data show CDR1 as MNHEY and CDR2 as SVGEGT. CDR3 residues: CASSGRGTISPYEQYF. DNA for the CDR3: TGTGCCAGCAGTGGCCGCGGGACAATCTCCCCCTACGAGCAGTACTTC.

With respect to this clone: The limits of the CDR3 on the DNA are not certain, so only TCRdb's listed CDR3 is given. The chain has TRBV27 and TRBJ1-1; the DNA was not compared with TRBD1, the D call given in the table. Germline V CDR1 and CDR2: MNHEY, SMNVEV (reference sequence). The CDR3 extends over 17 residues, inclusive of both ends. The CDR3 here is CASSTSTGYWGDTEAFF.

The chain joins TRBV9 to TRBJ2-3, with TRBD2 matching 8 bases. The CDR3 is 17 amino acids. J gave up 5 bases and V 0 bases, and 11 bases lay outside the gene matches. The V gene's germline CDR1 is SGDLS and CDR2 YYNGEE. For the CDR3, the DNA is TGTGCCAGCAGCGTAGCCCTACGGCGGGGGGCGGGAGATACGCAGTATTTT. It yields the protein CASSVALRRGAGDTQYF.